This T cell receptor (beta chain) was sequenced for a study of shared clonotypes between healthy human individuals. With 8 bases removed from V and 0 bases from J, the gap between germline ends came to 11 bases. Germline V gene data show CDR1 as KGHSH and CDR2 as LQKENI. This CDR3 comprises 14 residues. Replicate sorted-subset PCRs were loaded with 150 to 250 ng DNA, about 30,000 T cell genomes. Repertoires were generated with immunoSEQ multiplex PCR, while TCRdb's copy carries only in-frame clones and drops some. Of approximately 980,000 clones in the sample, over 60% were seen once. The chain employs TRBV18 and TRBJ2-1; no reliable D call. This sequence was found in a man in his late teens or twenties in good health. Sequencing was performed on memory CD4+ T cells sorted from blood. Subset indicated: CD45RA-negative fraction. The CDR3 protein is CASTLDPSYNEQFF. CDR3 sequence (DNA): TGTGCCAGCACCCTAGACCCCTCCTACAATGAGCAGTTCTTC.